The present TCR beta chain was sequenced within a study of shared clonotypes between healthy human individuals (TCRdb year 2020). For the study in its entirety: A couple of women and a few men aged 18 to 49 years were included in the cohort. For each donor, CD4 naive and CD4 memory were each run on three plates, CD8 naive on two plates, and CD8 memory on one plate. To estimate repertoire size and how much clonotypes are shared between individuals, the study performed deep sequencing of blood TCR repertoires from about 5 healthy adults. To increase sequencing depth and limit assay-specific biases, TCR repertoire library preparation and sequencing were carried out by different laboratories using diverse techniques. Per donor, leukapheresis produced somewhere between about 0.8 and 9 billion PBMCs. The paper as a whole reports these results and caveats: The small number of donors limited the genetic and exposure-history diversity represented. Estimated clonotype richness was generally larger for naive than for memory subsets. Even with the large sequencing depth, rarefaction of the sorted-subset datasets indicated that sequencing was incomplete. About 4.5% of naive CD4, 3.5% of naive CD8, approximately 2% of memory CD4, and 0.35% to 0.5% of memory CD8 clonotypes were shared across several donors. Clonotypes shared by all four sorted-subset donors showed higher generation probabilities than non-shared clonotypes. Pairwise subsampling indicated that sequencing depth was expected to affect the degree of clonotype sharing among donors. Sampling was limited to blood, and TCR repertoires in tissue likely differ from TCR repertoires in blood.

CD8 naive samples consisted of CD45RO-negative cells that were positively selected for CCR7, yielding a CD45RA+CCR7+ population without TemRA cells. Healthy HIV-negative adults with no recently reported acute infections or vaccinations were included as donors. Every donor was a Caucasian adult living in Nashville, Tennessee, USA. After blood collection by leukapheresis, PBMCs were isolated using Ficoll-Histopaque density gradient centrifugation and then cryopreserved in the vapor phase of liquid nitrogen. Analytical flow cytometry was used to check the purity and quantity of every magnetically sorted T cell population. From each sorted fraction, genomic DNA was isolated and quantified by UV absorbance on a Nanodrop 2000c. Concerning this clone: Its antigen is unknown. It has no much larger one-base neighbor in the sample; base qualities were not kept.

Using the deep immunoSEQ assay, TCR CDR3 regions were amplified from genomic DNA by multiplex PCR. For each cell subset, the extracted genomic DNA was distributed evenly across all wells of several immunoSEQ 96-well plates, and each plate served as one replicate. For sorted subsets, 200 to 250 ng genomic DNA, equal to 25,000 to 35,000 T cell genomes, was loaded into each replicate PCR. Purified libraries were measured with a Qubit 3.0 fluorometer, size-checked on a Bioanalyzer 2100, and measured again with the KAPA Library Quantification kit. Every immunoSEQ 96-well plate was sequenced on a dedicated single-read 150-cycle Illumina NextSeq 550 flow cell. Per the authors' processing: Because the immunoSEQ output included only junctional sequences and no quality scores, the filtering could not be the same as the filtering used for full-length reads. To assign V/J genes and CDR3, sequences were annotated using PyIR, a Python wrapper for IgBLAST v1.9, with IMGT germline references. Reads with weak V/J assignments (E-value above 1e-6), missing CDR3, stop codons, out-of-frame junctions, or ambiguous translated residues were removed. V3J clonotypes were defined as sequences sharing an identical inferred V gene, J gene, and CDR3 amino acid sequence. To compute the percentage overlap between repertoires, the number of shared unique clonotypes was divided by the size of the smaller repertoire. Repertoire richness was assessed with RTK rarefaction, the Chao1 estimator, and Recon v2.1 estimates of unobserved clonotypes. Generation probabilities for all TCRbeta clonotypes obtained by the gDNA method from a handful of donors were computed using OLGA. Here the immuneACCESS table is served through TCRdb, limited to in-frame sequences with V and J called. Missing clones are a known gap in these copies; in checked studies unresolved V genes cover under half, and the rest lacks a known reason. That table is the source of V, J and clone size, and D and trimming were worked out from the DNA. This sample gives about 2.2 million clones in total; 93% of them show up just once. Clones ranked in the top ten supply around 1.7% of the sample.

The CDR3 sequence holds 15 residues, the cysteine and phenylalanine included. The CDR3 DNA has 45 bases and is translated from base 1. CDR1 and CDR2 (MNHEY, SVGAGI) derive from the germline V gene. Trimming costs V 5 bases and J 1 base, and their ends lie 14 bases apart. Material for sequencing was naive CD8+ T cells from PBMCs. The label giving this sample's cell subset or site can be read as: CD45RA+CCR7+. The chain was built from TRBV6-5 and TRBJ2-5; the D region possibly corresponds to TRBD1 (6 bases align). The clonotype originates from a man aged 18-30 years in good health. Some clones in this sample may be carry-over from other donors' samples. CDR3 reads: CASSLQQGLQETQYF. The nucleotides are TGTGCCAGCAGTCTTCAACAGGGCCTCCAAGAGACCCAGTACTTC.